This entry concerns a single TCR beta chain. The antigen it recognizes is unknown. The record has no base qualities; no much larger clone is one base away. At the junction V is shortened by 3 bases and J by 5 bases, with 7 bases in between. The CDR3, cysteine through phenylalanine, is 12 amino acids long. The read is trimmed to its CDR3 DNA, 36 bases read in frame from base 1. The germline V gene (reference sequence) gives CDR1 as SEHNR and CDR2 as FQNEAQ. This specimen comes from a study of cytotoxic CD8 clonotypes in ibrutinib-treated CLL (dated by TCRdb to about 2021). About the study as a whole: In this cohort, approximately 15 patients were treatment-naive and roughly ten were relapsed/refractory, while about 17 had unmutated IGHV. Partial responses were observed in approximately 24 patients and complete responses in 2; after a median follow-up of roughly 72 months, remission was maintained in 14 patients and progression was observed in about twelve. The response samples were drawn at a median of approximately twelve months into treatment, with a range of about 6 to 40 months. On average, each sample had 255,043 productive templates and 94,082 productive rearrangements. Of the approximately 94 people in the trial, 25 to 30 had longitudinal samples available. Cryopreserved peripheral blood mononuclear cells were collected before treatment, at response, and at either disease progression or sustained remission. Every sample from remission and from progressive disease was obtained while the patients were still on ibrutinib.

Each clonotype received, on average, about 10x coverage in deep resolution sequencing performed on a MiSeq, where the target depth lay between 1 in 1 million and 1 in 200,000 T cells. The immunoSEQ hsTCRB Kit was used to generate TCR beta libraries. Processing in the source paper ran as follows. ImmunoSEQ Data Assistant and ImmunoSEQ Analyzer were used for data analysis, and V, D and J genes were assigned according to IMGT definitions. Clonality, which ranges from 0 to 1, was calculated by subtracting the normalized Shannon entropy of productive rearrangement frequencies from one. Only overrepresented clonotypes making up at least 0.05% of the repertoire of each patient were included in the public clonotype analysis. Some twelve age-matched healthy donor repertoires from immuneACCESS were used as controls for clonality. This is the immuneACCESS table as TCRdb keeps it, with only in-frame sequences that have V and J called. A part of the clones is gone; compared with another copy, unresolved V genes explain less than half, and the rest is unexplained. D and trimming were read from the DNA, whereas the V and J calls and clone size are those reported in that table. The table for this sample lists 130,000 to 150,000 clones; roughly three quarters of them were counted only once. Of the sample, around 13% is held by the ten largest clones.

The time point label, read with the paper, signifies: about a year on ibrutinib. For TCR beta library preparation, approximately 2.2 micrograms of genomic DNA were isolated from cryopreserved PBMCs. Longitudinal blood samples from CLL patients on ibrutinib monotherapy underwent high-throughput TCR beta sequencing. The patients were enrolled in a single-center, open-label phase 2 trial of ibrutinib monotherapy. Beyond this particular receptor, the publication reports: Public clonotypes were rare and either shrank or stayed stable during treatment, and the rise in clonality at ibrutinib response reflected expansion of private clonotypes. Baseline clonality was found to be higher than that of age-matched healthy donors and was strongly correlated with circulating CD8+ T-cell counts. Clonality rose at ibrutinib response, remained stable during sustained remission, and dropped back toward baseline at progression. Sampling times were not matched between sustained-remission and progressing patients, and lymph node repertoires were not studied.

The origin of this receptor is a human donor with chronic lymphocytic leukemia. The material sequenced was PBMCs, taken after 12 months of ibrutinib treatment. The chain is made from TRBV7-9 and TRBJ1-1; TRBD1 is a possible D gene, resting on 5 matching bases. The CDR3 amino acid sequence is: CASSFRVTEAFF. The DNA sequence is TGTGCCAGCAGCTTCAGGGTGACTGAAGCTTTCTTT.